Listed here is a single T cell receptor (beta chain). PBMC sampling occurred before vaccination, two weeks after the third dose, and at progression. This sample was included in a study of glioma-infiltrating T cells after dendritic cell vaccination. Assay: immunoSEQ multiplex PCR; the TCRdb copy retains only in-frame clones and omits some. The table lists roughly 20,000 clones, approximately 85% of them singletons. Germline V CDR1 and CDR2: SGHTA, FQGTGA. The CDR3 covers 19 residues. V lost 5 bases to trimming and J lost 7 bases; unmatched junction nucleotides: 23. The receptor comes from a human donor with glioblastoma. The chain is built from TRBV7-3 and TRBJ2-1, with 7 bases that match TRBD2. Material: blood, obtained before dendritic cell vaccination. Here the CDR3 DNA reads TGTGCCAGCAGCCCTTTTGGGTGGGGGAGCGGGACTCCCCGGAATGAGCAGTTCTTC. It specifies CASSPFGWGSGTPRNEQFF.